The clone carrying this TCR beta chain has a count of ten or more. This CDR3 is 15 amino acids long. The J segment lost 7 bases and the V segment lost 1 base, leaving 4 bases of the junction unmatched. Germline values: CDR1 LNHNV, CDR2 YYDKDF (reference sequence). This record belongs to a study of T cells after posttransplantation cyclophosphamide. Generated by immunoSEQ multiplex PCR, the TCRdb table keeps only in-frame clones and is missing some. The data show under 30,000 clones, with none appearing a single time. This clonotype was obtained from an older woman in good health, CMV-negative, and a related stem cell transplant donor. The chain couples TRBV15 to TRBJ1-6, with 7 bases that match TRBD1. Sequenced sample: PBMCs. Written as DNA, the CDR3 is TGTGCCACCAGCAGAGGGTGGGACAGAAATTCACCCCTCCACTTT. This sequence encodes CATSRGWDRNSPLHF.